The 17 T cell receptor beta chains presented below share a single source sample, sequenced in a study of blood T cell repertoires in COVID-19. Produced via immunoSEQ multiplex PCR; TCRdb's table is partial and in-frame only. Among 300,000 to 350,000 clones listed, 90% were seen once. The sequencing sample was made of peripheral blood. All receptors derive from a young woman with COVID-19, enrolled during active disease.

The V call is TRBV7-3, the J call TRBJ1-1; the match to TRBD1 covers 8 bases. Trimming took 8 bases from V and 4 from J; bases not matched to a gene: 15. Per the germline V gene, CDR1 is SGHTA and CDR2 is FQGTGA. This CDR3 comprises 16 residues. The CDR3 DNA follows: TGTGCCAGCTCTACGGGACAGGTGACCCAGGGCACTGAAGCTTTCTTT. Translated: CASSTGQVTQGTEAFF.

A single count supports this clone. The chain is built from TRBV7-2 and TRBJ2-7; 9 bases fit TRBD1. The germline gives CDR1 SGHTA, CDR2 FQGNSA. The CDR3 has 15 residues. Trimming at V came to 3 bases and at J to 7 bases, leaving 10 bases not matched to a gene. CDR3 coding DNA: TGTGCCAGCAGCTTGGGACAGGGTGGGATGGGAGAGCAGTACTTC. Residues: CASSLGQGGMGEQYF.

The chain joins TRBV6-1 to TRBJ2-1; 7 nucleotides agree with TRBD2. The CDR3 consists of 17 residues. Unmatched junction bases numbered 8, after V lost 3 bases and J lost 0 bases. Germline CDR1 is MNHNS and CDR2 is SASEGT. The CDR3 DNA is TGTGCCAGCAGTGACCCGGGACTACCAAGCTCCTACAATGAGCAGTTCTTC. Translated, it gives CASSDPGLPSSYNEQFF.

Only one count was recorded for this clone. The chain employs TRBV29-1 and TRBJ1-1, with D unresolved. The V and J ends lost 6 bases and 5 bases respectively, with 19 bases between them. CDR3 length: 14 amino acids. CDR1 and CDR2 (germline): SQVTM, ANQGSEA. The CDR3 nucleotides are TGCAGCGTACTACCGGGCTTCGGGAAAACTGAAGCTTTCTTT. It translates to CSVLPGFGKTEAFF.

The gene calls are TRBV29-1 and TRBJ1-1, with 9 bases that match TRBD1. Germline V gene data show CDR1 as SQVTM and CDR2 as ANQGSEA. There are 12 residues in the CDR3. The junction had 5 bases not matched to a gene; V was cut back by 5 bases and J by 7 bases. Here the CDR3 DNA reads TGCAGCGTTCACAGGGGGCAGGGTGAAGCTTTCTTT. Translating it yields CSVHRGQGEAFF.

This chain connects TRBV9 to TRBJ1-1; perhaps TRBD1 as D (5 bases). Trimming left V 0 bases short and J 8 bases short, with 11 bases between. The CDR3 totals 13 residues. Germline loops: CDR1 SGDLS, CDR2 YYNGEE. The CDR3 reads CASSVEGRAEAFF. In DNA form, the CDR3 reads TGTGCCAGCAGCGTAGAGGGGCGAGCCGAAGCTTTCTTT.

The chain recombines TRBV5-5 with TRBJ1-1; no clear D. CDR1 and CDR2 from the germline V gene are SGHKS and YYEKEE (reference sequence). Between the trimmed V and J ends, which lost 0 bases and 1 base, there was a span of 7 bases. The CDR3 is made up of 14 amino acids. The CDR3 coding sequence is TGTGCCAGCAGCTTGGGAGCGGCGAACACTGAAGCTTTCTTT. Protein product: CASSLGAANTEAFF.

This chain joins TRBV18 and TRBJ1-2; unclear D gene. Germline CDR1 reads KGHSH; CDR2 reads LQKENI. V dropped 6 bases and J dropped 3 bases, with 11 bases sitting between them. CDR3 length equals 13 residues. The CDR3 region is CASSFDEDYGYTF. CDR3 coding DNA: TGTGCCAGCTCTTTCGACGAGGACTATGGCTACACCTTC.

V usage is TRBV5-1 and J usage is TRBJ1-5; D possibly corresponds to TRBD1 (6 bases). This CDR3 region has 13 residues. From germline, CDR1 is SGHRS and CDR2 YFSETQ. V was cut by 5 bases and J by 6 bases, with 12 bases left in between. CDR3 DNA sequence: TGCGCCAGCAGTAAGGGGGTCGGTCAGCCCCAGCATTTT. It encodes CASSKGVGQPQHF.

The rearrangement joins TRBV19 to TRBJ2-1, with D maybe TRBD2 (5 bases). With 7 bases removed from V and 2 bases from J, the gap between germline ends came to 18 bases. Per the germline V gene, CDR1 is LNHDA and CDR2 is SQIVND (reference sequence). The CDR3 extends over 16 amino acids. The CDR3 protein is CASTPQRTPPYNEQFF. In nucleotides, the CDR3 is TGTGCCAGTACCCCCCAACGGACTCCACCCTACAATGAGCAGTTCTTC.

This clone was counted only a few times. The chain combines TRBV11-2 with TRBJ2-1; TRBD2 matches 7 bases. This CDR3 comprises 16 residues. Germline CDR1 SGHAT, CDR2 FQNNGV. The V gene end was trimmed by 7 bases and the J gene end by 1 base; junction bases not matched to a gene: 10. CDR3 protein: CASTIPGGSSYNEQFF. CDR3 in DNA: TGTGCCAGCACCATCCCTGGCGGGAGTTCCTACAATGAGCAGTTCTTC.

The rearrangement uses TRBV9 and TRBJ2-2, with TRBD2 matching 11 bases. The CDR3 runs to 19 residues. Germline-derived CDR1 and CDR2 are SGDLS and YYNGEE. J gave up 7 bases and V 4 bases, and 18 bases lay outside the gene matches. Written as DNA, the CDR3 is TGTGCCAGCAGCACAACCAATCCTCTAGCGGGAGGTGGGATCGGGGAGCTGTTTTTT. This translates into CASSTTNPLAGGGIGELFF.

V is TRBV6-5 and J is TRBJ1-1; possible D gene TRBD1, 5 bases. CDR1 and CDR2 (germline): MNHEY, SVGAGI. This CDR3 is built from 15 residues. Trimming left V 0 bases short and J 6 bases short, with 14 bases between. The chain's CDR3 is CASSYSGQGSPEAFF. The DNA of the CDR3 is TGTGCCAGCAGTTACTCGGGGCAGGGCTCCCCTGAAGCTTTCTTT.

CDR3 in amino acids: CASRQSVNTEAFF. CDR3 nucleotide sequence: TGTGCCAGCAGACAGTCCGTGAACACTGAAGCTTTCTTT. The chain carries TRBV11-2 and TRBJ1-1; D uncertain. The CDR3 totals 13 residues. With 6 bases removed from V and 0 bases from J, the gap between germline ends came to 8 bases. Looked up from germline, CDR1 is SGHAT and CDR2 is FQNNGV. The full variable domain, in which reference TRBV11-2 and TRBJ1-1 provide the parts outside the CDR3, is EAGVAQSPRYKIIEKRQSVAFWCNPISGHATLYWYQQILGQGPKLLIQFQNNGVVDDSQLPKDRFSAERLKGVDSTLKIQPAKLEDSAVYLCASRQSVNTEAFFGQGTRLTVV.

V and J are TRBV13 and TRBJ2-3; D remains unclear. The CDR3 extends over 14 amino acids. Looked up from germline, CDR1 is PRHDT and CDR2 is FYEKMQ (reference sequence). The V and J ends lost 7 bases and 0 bases respectively, with 11 bases between them. The CDR3 DNA reads as TGTGCCAGCACGGTAGCTGCTAGCACAGATACGCAGTATTTT. It codes for CASTVAASTDTQYF.

Only a few counts were recorded for this clone. The chain links TRBV3-1 (or the pseudogene TRBV3-2) to TRBJ1-5; D not resolved. This CDR3 region has 12 residues. Per germline, CDR1 LGHDT and CDR2 YNNKEL (reference sequence). V lost 6 bases, J lost 9 bases, and 12 bases lay in between. The CDR3 loop is CASSGPEGPQHF. The CDR3 nucleotides read TGTGCCAGCAGTGGCCCCGAGGGGCCCCAGCATTTT.

The V gene is TRBV5-4, the J gene TRBJ2-2; TRBD2 agrees at 10 bases. CDR1 and CDR2 from the germline V gene are SGHNT and YYREEE (reference sequence). The CDR3 is made up of 15 amino acids. The trim removed 3 bases at V and 5 bases at J, leaving 4 bases unmatched. This chain's CDR3 is CASSSGTSETGELFF. The CDR3, as DNA: TGTGCCAGCAGCTCGGGGACTAGCGAAACCGGGGAGCTGTTTTTT.